Below, 23 T cell receptor beta chains from the same sample are listed, as sequenced in a study of T cells in Graves' hyperthyroidism and ophthalmopathy. Regions amplified from RNA transcripts were the TCR beta CDR3 regions. The HTBI primer set was used in a first-round RT-PCR of the TCR CDR3. TCRdb used MiXCR to reprocess the multiplex PCR reads, holding one entry per CDR3 protein. The table includes approximately 740,000 distinct CDR3 sequences, around 15% detected once. Sequencing was carried out using blood. Every receptor here comes from a woman aged 18-29 years with Graves' hyperthyroidism.

The J gene is TRBJ1-2, the V gene TRBV19; D call uncertain. The CDR3 loop spans 14 amino acids. The germline V gene has CDR1 LNHDA and CDR2 SQIVND (reference sequence). Between the trimmed V and J ends, which lost 3 bases and 4 bases, there was a span of 12 bases. In DNA form, the CDR3 reads TGTGCCAGTAGTATTGCGGGGTTGGGCTATGGCTACACCTTC. This sequence encodes CASSIAGLGYGYTF.

This clonotype was observed many times. The CDR3 loop reads CASTWTGGNSPLHF. The CDR3, as DNA: TGTGCCAGCACCTGGACAGGCGGTAATTCACCCCTCCACTTT. This chain connects TRBV2 to TRBJ1-6, with 7 bases that match TRBD1. Germline trimming cut 7 bases from V and 6 bases from J; bases unmatched to any gene: 6. The CDR3 length is 14 residues. CDR1 SNHLY and CDR2 FYNNEI come from the germline V gene.

The chain links TRBV9 to TRBJ2-7, with TRBD1 matching 8 bases. Germline CDR1 and CDR2: SGDLS and YYNGEE. V dropped 2 bases and J dropped 6; count of bases not matched to a gene: 4. The CDR3 consists of 13 residues. The CDR3 region is CASSVQGAGEQYF. In nucleotides, the CDR3 is TGTGCCAGCAGCGTCCAGGGGGCAGGCGAGCAGTACTTC.

This chain joins TRBV30 and TRBJ1-4; the D gene is possibly TRBD1 (5 bases). The V end was cut by 2 bases, the J end by 5 bases, with 15 bases between. The V gene's germline CDR1 is GTSNPN and CDR2 SVGIG (reference sequence). The CDR3 covers 15 residues. CDR3 amino acids: CAWSPGQGRNEKLFF. The DNA for the CDR3 is TGTGCCTGGAGTCCAGGGCAGGGCAGGAATGAAAAACTGTTTTTT. Full variable domain (rest looked up from reference TRBV30 and TRBJ1-4): SQTIHQWPATLVQPVGSPLSLECTVEGTSNPNLYWYRQAAGRGLQLLFYSVGIGQISSEVPQNLSASRPQDRQFILSSKKLLLSDSGFYLCAWSPGQGRNEKLFFGSGTQLSVL.

The V and J genes are TRBV2 and TRBJ1-4, with D unclear. This CDR3 comprises 15 residues. V lost 4 bases and J lost 0, with 9 bases in between. CDR1 is SNHLY, CDR2 FYNNEI, per germline. The CDR3 nucleotides are TGTGCCAGCAGTGCGAGACAAGCAACTAATGAAAAACTGTTTTTT. This sequence encodes CASSARQATNEKLFF.

The chain is built from TRBV3-1 and TRBJ1-2, with D perhaps matching TRBD1 (5 bases). The germline V gene has CDR1 LGHDT and CDR2 YNNKEL (reference sequence). The CDR3 is 15 amino acids. The V end lost 4 bases, the J end lost 6 bases, and 18 bases lay between the germline ends. DNA of the CDR3: TGTGCCAGCAGCCGCAGTAGGGACGGGGGAGATGGCTACACCTTC. Translating gives CASSRSRDGGDGYTF.

This chain joins TRBV10-1 and TRBJ1-1; possibly TRBD1 for D (5 bases). This CDR3 comprises 13 residues. Germline assignment: CDR1 WNHNN and CDR2 SYGVQD (reference sequence). Trimming stripped 6 bases from V and 3 bases from J, with 11 bases between. Here the CDR3 DNA reads TGCGCCAGCAGCCGGGACGGCTACACTGAAGCTTTCTTT. Residues: CASSRDGYTEAFF.

This clonotype was seen more than once but under ten times. CDR3 DNA sequence: TGTGCCAGCAGTTTCCCCCCGGACAGGGCGATCGGGGAGCTGTTTTTT. Encoded protein: CASSFPPDRAIGELFF. This chain joins TRBV2 and TRBJ2-2; 8 bases are shared with TRBD1. Germline V CDR1 and CDR2: SNHLY, FYNNEI. V shed 5 bases, J shed 7 bases, and the junction held 12 bases outside the gene matches. This CDR3 spans 16 amino acids.

This clonotype was counted many times. The rearrangement links TRBV20-1 to TRBJ2-5, with 13 bases identical to TRBD2. Germline V gene data show CDR1 as DFQATT and CDR2 as SNEGSKA (reference sequence). There are 13 residues in the CDR3. The junction had 4 bases not matched to a gene; V was cut back by 6 bases and J by 6 bases. The chain's CDR3 is CSAGLAGVKTQYF. As DNA, the CDR3 is TGCAGTGCAGGACTAGCGGGAGTGAAGACCCAGTACTTC.

In this sample, this clonotype turned up many times. The genes are TRBV11-2 and TRBJ2-7; weak D call: TRBD1 (5 bases). With 5 bases removed from V and 5 bases from J, the gap between germline ends came to 19 bases. The germline gives CDR1 SGHAT, CDR2 FQNNGV. This CDR3 is 15 amino acids long. The CDR3 loop is CASSHQIRDRNEQYF. The DNA for the CDR3 is TGTGCCAGCAGCCACCAAATCAGGGATCGCAACGAGCAGTACTTC.

The chain's CDR3 is CASSGGWAGGYEQYF. In DNA, the CDR3 is TGTGCCAGCAGTGGGGGATGGGCGGGAGGCTACGAGCAGTACTTC. The chain couples TRBV6-2 or TRBV6-3 to TRBJ2-7, with 8 bases matching TRBD2. Germline CDR1 is MNHEY and CDR2 is SVGEGT. The CDR3 covers 15 residues. The junction had 9 bases not matched to a gene; V was cut back by 5 bases and J by 3 bases.

This clonotype was recorded many times. This sequence joins TRBV5-1 and TRBJ2-3; 7 nucleotides match TRBD2. The V segment lost 4 bases and the J segment 7 bases; nucleotides outside the gene matches: 18. CDR3 length: 17 amino acids. CDR1 and CDR2 (germline): SGHRS, YFSETQ. The CDR3 coding sequence is TGCGCCAGCAGCCCAATACAAGGAGGACTAGTGATGCATACGCAGTATTTT. Protein product: CASSPIQGGLVMHTQYF.

This clonotype was counted between two and nine times. The V call is TRBV5-8, the J call TRBJ2-7; 12 nucleotides agree with TRBD2. In germline, CDR1 is SGHTS, CDR2 YDEGEE. The ends lost 0 bases at V and 0 bases at J; junction bases unmatched: 7. This CDR3 spans 18 amino acids. The CDR3 bases are TGTGCCAGCAGCTTGGCCAGTCTAGCGGGAGGGCCCTCCTACGAGCAGTACTTC. Its translation: CASSLASLAGGPSYEQYF.

The CDR3 spells CASSMRGGTEAFF. The CDR3 nucleotides are TGTGCCAGCAGCATGAGGGGTGGGACTGAAGCTTTCTTT. The chain recombines TRBV9 with TRBJ1-1; the D gene is possibly TRBD1 (5 bases). Trimming took off 4 bases at V and 5 bases at J, with 12 bases between the two ends. The CDR3 sequence is 13 residues long. The germline V gene has CDR1 SGDLS and CDR2 YYNGEE.

The chain couples TRBV20-1 to TRBJ1-5, with D hard to call. This CDR3 has 12 residues. CDR1 and CDR2 from the germline V gene are DFQATT and SNEGSKA (reference sequence). V lost 8 bases to trimming and J lost 6 bases, with 14 bases between them. CDR3 in DNA: TGCAGTACTTCCAGGCCCGGTCAGCCCCAGCATTTT. As protein: CSTSRPGQPQHF.

There are many counts of this clonotype. The V and J genes are TRBV18 and TRBJ2-1; TRBD1 agrees at 7 bases. The trim removed 1 base at V and 9 bases at J, leaving 9 bases unmatched. CDR3 length: 15 residues. Germline lookup yields CDR1 KGHSH and CDR2 LQKENI. The chain's CDR3 is CASSPRQGRRSEQFF. The CDR3 DNA follows: TGTGCCAGCTCACCACGACAGGGAAGGAGGAGTGAGCAGTTCTTC.

This chain joins TRBV2 and TRBJ2-1, with TRBD2 identical over 14 bases. V lost 10 bases and J lost 4; bases outside the gene matches: 9. The CDR3 totals 16 residues. Germline lookup yields CDR1 SNHLY and CDR2 FYNNEI. For the CDR3, the DNA is TGTGCCAAGACTAGCGGGAGGGCCTCGAGGTACAATGAGCAGTTCTTC. Its protein is CAKTSGRASRYNEQFF.

This clonotype was observed many times. The J gene is TRBJ2-7, the V gene TRBV15; no clear D gene. Per the germline V gene, CDR1 is LNHNV and CDR2 is YYDKDF (reference sequence). Between the trimmed V and J ends, which lost 0 bases and 4 bases, there was a span of 10 bases. The CDR3 extends over 14 amino acids. This chain's CDR3 is CATSRDGVKYEQYF. In DNA, the CDR3 is TGTGCCACCAGCAGAGATGGGGTAAAGTACGAGCAGTACTTC.

The chain carries TRBV4-2 and TRBJ2-2, with D perhaps TRBD1 (6 bases). Germline-derived CDR1 and CDR2 are LGHNA and YNFKEQ. Trimming cost V 4 bases and J 5 bases, with 20 bases left between them. There are 17 residues in the CDR3. The chain's CDR3 is CASSPISTGSGTGELFF. CDR3 nucleotides: TGTGCCAGCAGCCCAATCAGTACAGGGTCCGGGACCGGGGAGCTGTTTTTT.

The rearrangement uses TRBV5-1 and TRBJ2-3, with TRBD1 identical over 8 bases. CDR1 SGHRS and CDR2 YFSETQ come from the germline V gene. The CDR3 is made up of 14 amino acids. Trimming took 7 bases from V and 6 from J; bases not matched to a gene: 10. CDR3 DNA sequence: TGCGCCAGCGAGACAGGGGACGGGACGGATACGCAGTATTTT. It translates to CASETGDGTDTQYF.

This clonotype was detected ten times or more. This sequence joins TRBV30 and TRBJ2-3; D gene uncertain. This CDR3 spans 11 amino acids. Looked up from germline, CDR1 is GTSNPN and CDR2 is SVGIG (reference sequence). The V and J ends lost 4 bases and 9 bases respectively, with 11 bases between them. The CDR3 sequence is CAWKRMLTQYF. The CDR3 DNA reads TGTGCCTGGAAGCGAATGCTCACGCAGTATTTT.

The chain couples TRBV24-1 to TRBJ2-3; 14 bases agree with TRBD2. The CDR3 covers 20 residues. The V gene end was trimmed by 4 bases and the J gene end by 4 bases; junction bases not matched to a gene: 15. Germline V CDR1 and CDR2: KGHDR, SFDVKD. The CDR3 protein is CATSDSGTSGRSRTADTQYF. For the CDR3, the DNA is TGTGCCACCAGTGACTCCGGGACTAGCGGGAGATCAAGGACGGCAGATACGCAGTATTTT.

The rearrangement uses TRBV7-8 and TRBJ2-3, with TRBD2 matching over 12 bases. The V segment lost 2 bases and the J segment 6 bases; nucleotides outside the gene matches: 9. Germline V gene sequence: CDR1 SGHVS, CDR2 FQNEAQ. The CDR3 has 17 amino acids. DNA for the CDR3: TGTGCCAGCAGCTTATTACCTAGCGGGAGGGAGATGGATACGCAGTATTTT. Protein product: CASSLLPSGREMDTQYF.